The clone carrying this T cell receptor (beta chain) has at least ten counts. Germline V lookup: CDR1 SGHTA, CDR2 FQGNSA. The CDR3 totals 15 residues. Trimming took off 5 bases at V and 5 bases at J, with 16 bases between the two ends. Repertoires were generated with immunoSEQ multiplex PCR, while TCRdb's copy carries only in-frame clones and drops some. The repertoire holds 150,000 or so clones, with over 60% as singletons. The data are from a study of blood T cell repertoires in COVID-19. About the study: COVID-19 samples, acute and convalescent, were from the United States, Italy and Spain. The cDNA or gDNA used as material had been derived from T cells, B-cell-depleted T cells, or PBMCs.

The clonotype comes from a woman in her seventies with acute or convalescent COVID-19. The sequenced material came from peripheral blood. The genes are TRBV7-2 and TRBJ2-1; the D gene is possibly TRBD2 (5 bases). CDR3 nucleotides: TGTGCCAGCAGCCTTAGGGCAGGAGGAAACAATGAGCAGTTCTTC. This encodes CASSLRAGGNNEQFF.